Listed below are T cell receptor beta chains from one sample, sequenced in a study of post-analysis software for immune sequencing data. In TCRdb, the PCR reads were re-called with MiXCR into one record per CDR3 protein. In the table there are hundreds of thousands of distinct CDR3 sequences, roughly 30% of which are singletons. The sequenced material came from blood. These receptors came from a girl under 18 with multiple sclerosis. Both conserved end residues are part of each CDR3. A D gene is named only where the DNA matches it firmly. Not all rows give a size; the values are once, few, many and, for expanded clones, a class.

clone_size	d_call	v_call	j_call	cdr3_nt	cdr3_aa
.	.	TRBV20-1	TRBJ2-5	TGCAGTGCAACGTTTATCGGGGGCCGGGGAGAGACCCAGTACTTC	CSATFIGGRGETQYF
.	.	TRBV5-1	TRBJ2-2	TGCGCCAGCAGCTGGACAGTCATCGCGAACACCGGGGAGCTGTTTTTT	CASSWTVIANTGELFF
few	.	TRBV28	TRBJ2-7	TGTGCCAGCAGTTTGATAACACCAGTAGGTTACGAGCAGTACTTC	CASSLITPVGYEQYF
.	TRBD1	TRBV5-1	TRBJ1-1	TGCGCCAGCAGCTTTGGACAGGGCCGAACTGAAGCTTTCTTT	CASSFGQGRTEAFF
many	TRBD2	TRBV29-1	TRBJ2-1	TGCAGCGTCGAAGGACTAGCGGGAGGCACCTACAATGAGCAGTTCTTC	CSVEGLAGGTYNEQFF
.	.	TRBV7-2	TRBJ1-1	TGTGCCAGCTCCCAAACGCCCCTTGAAACTTTCTTT	CASSQTPLETFF
few	TRBD2	TRBV6-5	TRBJ2-3	TGTGCCAGCAGTTCCAGAGGGGTCGGCGGCGGGAGGGGAGGAGATACGCAGTATTTT	CASSSRGVGGGRGGDTQYF
.	.	TRBV2	TRBJ2-1	TGTGCCAGCAGTGAATCAGGGTTCCTTCGCAATGAGCAGTTCTTC	CASSESGFLRNEQFF
.	TRBD1	TRBV28	TRBJ2-7	TGTGCCAGCTATGGACAGGGGAAAAACCCCAACTACGAGCAGTACTTC	CASYGQGKNPNYEQYF
.	.	TRBV29-1	TRBJ1-3	TGCAGCGTTAACTTAAATTCTGGAAACACCATATATTTT	CSVNLNSGNTIYF
.	TRBD1	TRBV3-1	TRBJ1-4	TGTGCCAGCAGCCAAAACAGGGGTTCTAATGAAAAACTGTTTTTT	CASSQNRGSNEKLFF
many	.	TRBV4-1	TRBJ2-7	TGCGCCAGCAGCCAAGAGTGGTCTTACGAGCAGTACTTC	CASSQEWSYEQYF
many	TRBD2	TRBV5-1	TRBJ2-3	TGCGCCAGCAGCCCACCCCCGGAGCGGGAGTACACAGATACGCAGTATTTT	CASSPPPEREYTDTQYF
few	TRBD2	TRBV7-2	TRBJ2-1	TGTGCCAGCAGCCCCCGTGGTCGAAGCGGGAGTGGTTACAATGAGCAGTTCTTC	CASSPRGRSGSGYNEQFF
.	.	TRBV5-1	TRBJ2-3	TGCGCCAGCAGCCCGAGGGGCCAGGGGGATACGCAGTATTTT	CASSPRGQGDTQYF
.	.	TRBV4-2	TRBJ2-7	TGTGCCAGCAGCTTCCCCACGACAGACCTAAACTACAATGAGCAGTACTTC	CASSFPTTDLNYNEQYF
few	.	TRBV7-9	TRBJ1-1	TGTGCCAGCACCGAGAGGGAGAAGAACACTGAAGCTTTCTTT	CASTEREKNTEAFF
.	.	TRBV6-1	TRBJ2-7	TGTGCCACCATACTTTTCTACGAGCAGTACTTC	CATILFYEQYF
few	TRBD2	TRBV7-2	TRBJ2-1	TGTGCCAGCAGCTTAGACGGGAGGTACAATGAGCAGTTCTTC	CASSLDGRYNEQFF
.	.	TRBV20-1	TRBJ2-1	TGCAGTGCCATCCGGGACTTATCCTACAATGAGCAGTTCTTC	CSAIRDLSYNEQFF
.	.	TRBV20-1	TRBJ1-1	TGCAGTCAACTAACGACTACTGAAGCTTTCTTT	CSQLTTTEAFF
.	TRBD1	TRBV4-1	TRBJ2-3	TGCGCCAGCAGCCAAGATCTTGGACAGGGGGAGGATACGCAGTATTTT	CASSQDLGQGEDTQYF
.	.	TRBV2	TRBJ2-5	TGTGCCAGCACCCGAAAGGAGAATGAGCAGTACTTC	CASTRKENEQYF
.	.	TRBV10-3	TRBJ1-2	TGTGCCATCAGTGAGTCCTGGGGCTATGGCTACACCTTC	CAISESWGYGYTF
.	.	TRBV10-3	TRBJ2-6	TGTGCCATCAGTGTAGTGATCTCTGGGGCCAACGTCCTGACTTTC	CAISVVISGANVLTF
.	TRBD2	TRBV7-2	TRBJ2-3	TGTGCCAGCAGCTTAGTCTCAAACTCACTAGCGTCAGATACGCAGTATTTT	CASSLVSNSLASDTQYF
.	TRBD1	TRBV20-1	TRBJ2-3	TGCAGTGCTAGCTCACCGGGACAGGGGCTGTCAAATCCTCCAGATACGCAGTATTTT	CSASSPGQGLSNPPDTQYF
.	TRBD2	TRBV6-2/TRBV6-3	TRBJ2-7	TGTGCCAGCAGAGATCCAGCGGGGCCTTACGAGCAGTACTTC	CASRDPAGPYEQYF
.	TRBD2	TRBV7-2	TRBJ2-5	TGTGCCAGCAGCGATAGCGGGGTCCAAGAGACCCAGTACTTC	CASSDSGVQETQYF
.	.	TRBV29-1	TRBJ2-2	TGCAGCGTTGGGACGTTCGCGAACACCGGGGAGCTGTTTTTT	CSVGTFANTGELFF
many	TRBD2	TRBV6-2/TRBV6-3	TRBJ2-5	TGTGCCAGCAGTTTATATCGGAGTAGCGGGAGGACCCAAGAGACCCAGTACTTC	CASSLYRSSGRTQETQYF
few	.	TRBV7-2	TRBJ2-1	TGTGCCAGCAGCCAATGGCACTATGAGCAGTTCTTC	CASSQWHYEQFF
.	.	TRBV29-1	TRBJ2-5	TGCAGCGTTAGCGATACCTCCTACAATGAGCAGTACTTC	CSVSDTSYNEQYF
.	.	TRBV27	TRBJ2-7	TGTGCCAGCAGTTCGGGTCCCCATGAATCCTACGAGCAGTACTTC	CASSSGPHESYEQYF
.	TRBD2	TRBV24-1	TRBJ2-3	TGTGCCACCAGCCTCGGGGGGAGCACAGATACGCAGTATTTT	CATSLGGSTDTQYF
.	.	TRBV11-3	TRBJ2-7	TGTGCCAGCAGCTTAAGTCCAGGGGCAGAAAACGAGCAGTACTTC	CASSLSPGAENEQYF
few	.	TRBV29-1	TRBJ2-1	TGCAGCGTTGAACTCGAGGACCGGGAGCAGTTCTTC	CSVELEDREQFF
few	.	TRBV20-1	TRBJ2-1	TGCAGTGCTAGAAGGGGGTTGATTACCAACAATGAGCAGTTCTTC	CSARRGLITNNEQFF
few	TRBD2	TRBV20-1	TRBJ2-5	TGCAGTGCTAGAGTGGATTTAGGGCTAGCGGAAGAGACCCAGTACTTC	CSARVDLGLAEETQYF
.	.	TRBV6-5	TRBJ2-2	TGTGCCAGCAGTTACTCGAGGGGGTGGGCGAACACCGGGGAGCTGTTTTTT	CASSYSRGWANTGELFF
few	.	TRBV5-5	TRBJ2-2	TGTGCCAGCCGGTGGAGTTGGAACACCGGGGAGCTGTTTTTT	CASRWSWNTGELFF
once	TRBD1	TRBV28	TRBJ1-1	TGTGCCAGCAGGCTAAGGGACAGGGGAGGAAGAGCTTTCTTT	CASRLRDRGGRAFF
few	TRBD2	TRBV29-1	TRBJ2-1	TGCAGCGTCGCCGGGACTAGCCTTTACAATGAGCAGTTCTTC	CSVAGTSLYNEQFF
few	TRBD1	TRBV5-6	TRBJ2-5	TGTGCCAGCAGCCCGGCCGGGACAGGGCCTCCTGCGCAGTACTTC	CASSPAGTGPPAQYF
.	TRBD1	TRBV7-2	TRBJ1-2	TGTGCCAGCAGCTTAGTCGGTAGGGACAGAGCCTATGGCTACACCTTC	CASSLVGRDRAYGYTF
.	TRBD2	TRBV12-3/TRBV12-4	TRBJ2-1	TGTGCCAGCAGACCTGGCAACTCTCTAGCGGGAGAGGGTGAGCAGTTCTTC	CASRPGNSLAGEGEQFF
.	TRBD2	TRBV4-1	TRBJ2-4	TGCGCCAGCAGCCAAGATGGGACTAGCGGGGGAGGGGCCAAAAACATTCAGTACTTC	CASSQDGTSGGGAKNIQYF
.	.	TRBV12-5	TRBJ2-3	TGTGCTAGTGGTTTGGCCGGGGGCTTTTCTAGCACAGATACGCAGTATTTT	CASGLAGGFSSTDTQYF
.	TRBD1	TRBV7-9	TRBJ1-2	TGTGCCAGCAGCCAGCGACAGGGATCTAAGTGGGGCTACACCTTC	CASSQRQGSKWGYTF
.	.	TRBV15	TRBJ2-7	TGTGCCACCAGCAGAGCCAGAGGGGACATCCCTTACGAGCAGTACTTC	CATSRARGDIPYEQYF
.	.	TRBV10-3	TRBJ1-1	TGTGCCATCAGCGGGATACTGGGGGCTGAAGCTTTCTTT	CAISGILGAEAFF
.	.	TRBV29-1	TRBJ1-2	TGCGGCGTTGAAGGCCCCCAGGGGAACTATGGCTACACCTTC	CGVEGPQGNYGYTF
.	TRBD1	TRBV12-3/TRBV12-4	TRBJ1-5	TGTGTCAGCAGTTTGGGGACAGGTTCCGGACAGCCCCAGCATTTT	CVSSLGTGSGQPQHF